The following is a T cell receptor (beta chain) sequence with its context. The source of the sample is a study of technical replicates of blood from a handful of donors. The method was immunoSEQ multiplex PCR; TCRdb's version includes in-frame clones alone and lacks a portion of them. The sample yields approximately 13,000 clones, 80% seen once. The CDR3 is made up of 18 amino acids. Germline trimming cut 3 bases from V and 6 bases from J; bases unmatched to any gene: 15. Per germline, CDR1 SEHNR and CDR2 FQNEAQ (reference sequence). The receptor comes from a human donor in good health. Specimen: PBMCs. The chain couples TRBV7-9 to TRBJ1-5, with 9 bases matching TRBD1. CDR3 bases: TGTGCCAGCAGCTTGGGAGGACTGGGACAGGGTTTTATTCAGCCCCAGCATTTT. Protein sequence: CASSLGGLGQGFIQPQHF.